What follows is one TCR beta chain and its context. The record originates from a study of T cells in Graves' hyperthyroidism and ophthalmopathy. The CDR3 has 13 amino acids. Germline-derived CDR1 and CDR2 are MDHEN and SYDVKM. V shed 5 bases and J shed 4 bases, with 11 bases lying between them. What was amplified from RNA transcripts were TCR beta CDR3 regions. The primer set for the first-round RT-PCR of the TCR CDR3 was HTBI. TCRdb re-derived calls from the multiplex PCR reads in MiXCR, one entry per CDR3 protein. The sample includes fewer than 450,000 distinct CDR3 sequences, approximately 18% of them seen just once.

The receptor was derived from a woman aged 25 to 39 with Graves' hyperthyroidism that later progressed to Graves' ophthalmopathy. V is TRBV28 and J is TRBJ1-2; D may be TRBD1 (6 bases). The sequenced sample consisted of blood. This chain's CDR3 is CASSLPDSYGYTF. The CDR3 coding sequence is TGTGCCAGCAGTCTCCCGGACAGCTATGGCTACACCTTC.